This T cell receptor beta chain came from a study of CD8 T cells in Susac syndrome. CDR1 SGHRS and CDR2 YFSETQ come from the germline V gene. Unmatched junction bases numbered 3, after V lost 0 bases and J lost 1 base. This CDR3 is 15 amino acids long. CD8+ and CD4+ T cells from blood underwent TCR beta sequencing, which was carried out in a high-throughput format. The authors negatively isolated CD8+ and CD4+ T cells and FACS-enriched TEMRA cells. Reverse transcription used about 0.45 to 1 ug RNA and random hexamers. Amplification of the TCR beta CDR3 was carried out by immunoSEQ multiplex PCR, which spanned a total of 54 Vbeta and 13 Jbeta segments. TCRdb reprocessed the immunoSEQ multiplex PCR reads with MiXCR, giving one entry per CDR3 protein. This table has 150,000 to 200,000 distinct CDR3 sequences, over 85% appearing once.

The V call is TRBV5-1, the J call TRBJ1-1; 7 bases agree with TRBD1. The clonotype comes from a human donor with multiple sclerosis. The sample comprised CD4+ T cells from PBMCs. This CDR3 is CASSLDAGGNTEAFF. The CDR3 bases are TGCGCCAGCAGCTTGGATGCAGGGGGGAACACTGAAGCTTTCTTT. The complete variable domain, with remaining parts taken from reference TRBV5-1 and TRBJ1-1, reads KAGVTQTPRYLIKTRGQQVTLSCSPISGHRSVSWYQQTPGQGLQFLFEYFSETQRNKGNFPGRFSGRQFSNSRSEMNVSTLELGDSALYLCASSLDAGGNTEAFFGQGTRLTVV.